Shown below are 12 T cell receptor beta chains from a single sample sequenced in a study of T cell responses to AZD1222 COVID-19 vaccine. The table came from immunoSEQ multiplex PCR; TCRdb's copy has only in-frame clones and leaves some out. The data contain tens of thousands of clones, roughly 89% of them singletons. The sample here was peripheral blood, taken on day 0 of AZD1222 vaccination. The receptors were sampled from an adult in good health.

This sequence joins TRBV2 and TRBJ2-6; unclear D gene. Germline V lookup: CDR1 SNHLY, CDR2 FYNNEI. Trimming stripped 4 bases from V and 1 base from J, with 5 bases between. CDR3 length: 14 residues. The CDR3 nucleotides are TGTGCCAGCAGTGCGTATTCTGGGGCCAACGTCCTGACTTTC. This sequence encodes CASSAYSGANVLTF. The full variable domain, rest sourced from reference TRBV2 and TRBJ2-6, is EPEVTQTPSHQVTQMGQEVILRCVPISNHLYFYWYRQILGQKVEFLVSFYNNEISEKSEIFDDQFSVERPDGSNFTLKIRSTKLEDSAMYFCASSAYSGANVLTFGAGSRLTVL.

This chain joins TRBV7-9 and TRBJ2-5; 7 bases fit TRBD1. CDR3 length: 14 amino acids. Looked up from germline, CDR1 is SEHNR and CDR2 is FQNEAQ (reference sequence). V shed 0 bases and J 3 bases; nucleotides not matched to a gene: 1. CDR3 coding DNA: TGTGCCAGCAGCTTAGCGACAGGGAAAGAGACCCAGTACTTC. Protein sequence: CASSLATGKETQYF.

The gene calls are TRBV29-1 and TRBJ1-2; 7 bases map to TRBD1. Germline V gene data show CDR1 as SQVTM and CDR2 as ANQGSEA. V lost 6 bases and J lost 6; bases outside the gene matches: 7. This CDR3 has 12 amino acids. The DNA of the CDR3 is TGCAGCGTCGGCAGGGGGGAGGATGGCTACACCTTC. Protein sequence: CSVGRGEDGYTF.

The V and J genes are TRBV5-1 and TRBJ1-4; D is perhaps TRBD1 (6 bases). V was cut by 4 bases and J by 8 bases, with 15 bases left in between. The CDR3 runs 14 residues. Germline values: CDR1 SGHRS, CDR2 YFSETQ. The CDR3, as DNA: TGCGCCAGCAGCCAGGACAGCACTACCGAAAAACTGTTTTTT. This translates into CASSQDSTTEKLFF.

Details on this clone: Other DNA sequences in the sample encode the same CDR3. The chain employs TRBV19 and TRBJ1-5, with a possible D match to TRBD1 (6 bases). Trimming shortened V by 5 bases and J by 4 bases, and 18 bases separated the two germline ends. The V gene's germline CDR1 is LNHDA and CDR2 SQIVND (reference sequence). The CDR3 is 16 residues long. The CDR3 spells CASSAYTGSQNQPQHF. The DNA of the CDR3 is TGTGCCAGTAGTGCGTATACAGGGAGTCAGAATCAGCCCCAGCATTTT.

The V call is TRBV19, the J call TRBJ1-2; D might be TRBD1 (6 bases). The germline gives CDR1 LNHDA, CDR2 SQIVND (reference sequence). CDR3 length: 17 residues. Trimming removed 3 bases at V and 2 bases at J, with 19 bases between. The CDR3 DNA reads as TGTGCCAGTAGTATGGGGGGCTTCACTAGACGGAACTATGGCTACACCTTC. Residues: CASSMGGFTRRNYGYTF.

V is TRBV3-1 (or the pseudogene TRBV3-2) and J is TRBJ1-1; D unclear. In germline, CDR1 is LGHDT, CDR2 YNNKEL (reference sequence). This CDR3 is 13 amino acids long. V lost 2 bases and J 2 bases, leaving 6 bases between the germline ends. CDR3 DNA: TGTGCCAGCAGCCAATACATCAACACTGAAGCTTTCTTT. It encodes CASSQYINTEAFF.

J is TRBJ2-1 and V is TRBV7-3; 13 nucleotides align to TRBD2. The CDR3 has 14 amino acids. In germline, CDR1 is SGHTA, CDR2 FQGTGA. Trimming cost V 5 bases and J 9 bases; bases outside gene matches: 4. CDR3 in DNA: TGTGCCAGCAGCCCAAGGACTAGCGGGGGTGAGCAGTTCTTC. This translates into CASSPRTSGGEQFF.

The chain links TRBV5-4 to TRBJ2-1; 7 nucleotides match TRBD2. The CDR3 is 14 amino acids. The trim removed 2 bases at V and 7 bases at J, leaving 6 bases unmatched. Looked up from germline, CDR1 is SGHNT and CDR2 is YYREEE (reference sequence). CDR3 DNA sequence: TGTGCCAGCAGCTTATCCTCAGCGGGGAATGAGCAGTTCTTC. It yields the protein CASSLSSAGNEQFF.

This clone has just a few counts. V gene TRBV5-6 combines with J gene TRBJ2-7; D gene ambiguous. CDR1 and CDR2 (germline): SGHDT, YYEEEE. The CDR3 sequence is 15 residues long. The V and J ends lost 2 bases and 2 bases respectively, with 14 bases between them. The CDR3 loop reads CASSFPGPTAYEQYF. The CDR3 nucleotides read TGTGCCAGCAGCTTTCCAGGCCCCACTGCCTACGAGCAGTACTTC.

The sample holds a few counts of this clone. The chain is built from TRBV15 and TRBJ1-1; the match to TRBD1 covers 7 bases. V shed 0 bases, J shed 4 bases, and the junction held 5 bases outside the gene matches. This CDR3 has 15 amino acids. CDR1 and CDR2 from the germline V gene are LNHNV and YYDKDF (reference sequence). DNA of the CDR3: TGTGCCACCAGCAGAGATCCACAGGGGACCACTGAAGCTTTCTTT. This sequence encodes CATSRDPQGTTEAFF.

V is TRBV15 and J is TRBJ1-4, with a weak D call TRBD1 (6 bases). Germline V gene sequence: CDR1 LNHNV, CDR2 YYDKDF (reference sequence). Trimming took off 3 bases at V and 4 bases at J, with 6 bases between the two ends. This CDR3 spans 13 amino acids. The CDR3 here is CATSRDSNEKLFF. The CDR3 nucleotides are TGTGCCACCAGCAGGGACAGTAATGAAAAACTGTTTTTT.